These T cell receptor beta chains were read from a single sample in a study of blood T cell repertoires in COVID-19. Sequenced by immunoSEQ multiplex PCR; TCRdb stores in-frame clones only, minus some. The sample gives roughly 150,000 clones, roughly 80% of which show up once; roughly 6% is in the top ten. Sequencing used PBMCs or T cells enriched from blood (not recorded which). All receptors derive from a woman aged 40 to 50 with acute COVID-19. Each CDR3 is given with its conserved first and last residue. A D gene is named only where the DNA matches it firmly. Where a row states a size, it is once, few, many or the class of an expanded clone; other rows omit it.

v_gene	j_gene	abundance	d_gene	CDR3nt	CDR3aa
TRBV19	TRBJ2-3	once	NA	TGTGCCAGTAGTATAAGCGGCGGGACCACAGATACGCAGTATTTT	CASSISGGTTDTQYF
TRBV6-4	TRBJ2-2	NA	TRBD2	TGTGCCAGCAGTGCCAGCTCTAGCGGGAGCGACACCGGGGAGCTGTTTTTT	CASSASSSGSDTGELFF
TRBV14	TRBJ1-1	NA	NA	TGTGCCAGCAGCCAAGCCGGGACTGAAGCTTTCTTT	CASSQAGTEAFF
TRBV3-1/TRBV3-2	TRBJ1-2	NA	NA	TGTGCCAGCAGCCAAAGGGCCAGGGATGGCTACACCTTC	CASSQRARDGYTF
TRBV19	TRBJ2-2	NA	NA	TGTGCCAGTAGGATTAGTCCGGGTTCCACCGGGGAGCTGTTTTTT	CASRISPGSTGELFF
TRBV7-2	TRBJ2-5	few	TRBD2	TGTGCCAGCAGCTTGGGCGGGAGGTCCCTCAGAGAGACCCAGTACTTC	CASSLGGRSLRETQYF
TRBV20-1	TRBJ1-1	NA	NA	TGCAGTGCTACTGACAGAATGAACACTGAAGCTTTCTTT	CSATDRMNTEAFF
TRBV7-9	TRBJ2-5	NA	NA	TGTGCCAGCAGCTTATACAGGGCTGAGACCCAGTACTTC	CASSLYRAETQYF
TRBV5-1	TRBJ2-2	few	NA	TGCGCCAGCAGCAAACTTGTAAACACCGGGGAGCTGTTTTTT	CASSKLVNTGELFF
TRBV28	TRBJ1-6	NA	TRBD1	TGTGCCAGCAATAGGGGACAGGGAAACTCACCCCTCCACTTT	CASNRGQGNSPLHF
TRBV27	TRBJ1-6	NA	TRBD1	TGTGCCAGTAGACAGGGGTCGTCAGCTTCACCCCTCCACTTT	CASRQGSSASPLHF
TRBV11-3	TRBJ2-3	NA	TRBD2	TGTGCCAGCAGCCCCGAACTAGCGGGGCCTAGCACAGATACGCAGTATTTT	CASSPELAGPSTDTQYF
TRBV19	TRBJ2-7	NA	TRBD2	TGTGCCAGTAGTATAGCAGCGGGGCTAAGCTACGAGCAGTACTTC	CASSIAAGLSYEQYF
TRBV5-1	TRBJ2-7	NA	TRBD2	TGCGCCAGCACACCGGGAGGGGGATTCTCCTACGAGCAGTACTTC	CASTPGGGFSYEQYF
TRBV24-1	TRBJ1-5	few	TRBD1	TGTGCCACCAGTGAGGCCCGACAGGGGGCGGAATATCAGCCCCAGCATTTT	CATSEARQGAEYQPQHF
TRBV9	TRBJ1-1	NA	NA	TGTGCCAGCAGCCTCCAGACAGGTGGGGACACTGAAGCTTTCTTT	CASSLQTGGDTEAFF
TRBV2	TRBJ1-4	few	NA	TGTGCCAGCAGTCCCAGGGAGGTTGGTAATGAAAAACTGTTTTTT	CASSPREVGNEKLFF
TRBV7-3	TRBJ2-1	NA	NA	TGTGCCAGCAGCTTAGTAGGGGGAGTGTCCTACAATGAGCAGTTCTTC	CASSLVGGVSYNEQFF
TRBV18	TRBJ2-6	NA	NA	TGTGCCAGCTCACCTTTAGCTCCATCCTCTGGGGCCAACGTCCTGACTTTC	CASSPLAPSSGANVLTF
TRBV9	TRBJ2-7	NA	TRBD2	TGTGCCAGCAGCCCACTAGCGGGAGAGTGGGATGCCTCCTACGAGCAGTACTTC	CASSPLAGEWDASYEQYF
TRBV11-2	TRBJ2-3	NA	NA	TGTGCCAGCAGCTTAACGACACGCGATACGCAGTATTTT	CASSLTTRDTQYF
TRBV11-2	TRBJ1-1	NA	TRBD1	TGTGCCAGCAGCCCCGGGGCAGGGGGCGGTGTCACTGAAGCTTTCTTT	CASSPGAGGGVTEAFF
TRBV2	TRBJ1-6	NA	NA	TGTGCCAGCAACTCCCTCCCTGGGGGGACCTATAATTCACCCCTCCACTTT	CASNSLPGGTYNSPLHF
TRBV4-1	TRBJ1-2	NA	NA	TGCGCCAGCAGGACCATCGACGTTGAGGGAGGCTATGGCTACACCTTC	CASRTIDVEGGYGYTF